This T cell receptor beta chain emerged from a study of radiotherapy plus CTLA-4 blockade in lung cancer. Study summary: Objective responses arose in about 18% of patients, and about 32% experienced disease control.

TCRdb's copy holds only in-frame clones and misses some; the assay was immunoSEQ multiplex PCR. This table holds about 19,000 clones, about 83% found once. V shed 1 base and J shed 4 bases, with 12 bases lying between them. The CDR3 has 15 residues. The germline V gene has CDR1 LGHNA and CDR2 YNFKEQ. Specimen: peripheral blood, collected from a patient treated with radiotherapy plus ipilimumab. This sequence was found in a human donor with non-small cell lung cancer whose response to radiotherapy plus ipilimumab could not be evaluated. V is TRBV4-2 and J is TRBJ2-3; D may be TRBD1 (6 bases). The CDR3 here is CASSQGRTEADTQYF. CDR3 bases: TGTGCCAGCAGCCAAGGACGGACAGAAGCAGATACGCAGTATTTT.